Following are 10 T cell receptor beta chains from one sample sequenced in a study of beta chain features in type 1 diabetes. Study-wide results and caveats: People with Type 1 diabetes carried modestly yet significantly shorter TCRB CDR3s in all four CD4+ subsets.

The study reverse transcribed the entire isolated RNA, so it sequenced expressed TCRB transcripts. The table came from immunoSEQ multiplex PCR; TCRdb's copy has only in-frame clones and leaves some out. The data hold 150,000 to 180,000 clones, with around a tenth observed a single time. No antigen is known for these receptors. The sample was central memory CD4+ T cells from blood. The receptor set was obtained from a man younger than 45 with type 1 diabetes.

This chain links TRBV5-1 with TRBJ1-1; TRBD1 aligns across 7 bases. The J segment lost 0 bases and the V segment lost 0 bases, leaving 5 bases of the junction unmatched. The CDR3 runs 16 residues. The germline gives CDR1 SGHRS, CDR2 YFSETQ. The DNA for the CDR3 is TGCGCCAGCAGCTTGGCCTGGGGGACAGTGAACACTGAAGCTTTCTTT. It encodes CASSLAWGTVNTEAFF.

This clone was counted a few times. The genes are TRBV28 and TRBJ2-1, with 10 bases that match TRBD2. With V trimmed by 7 bases and J by 3 bases, 6 bases remained unmatched. The CDR3 is made up of 15 amino acids. Germline CDR1 and CDR2: MDHEN and SYDVKM. CDR3 bases: TGTGCCAGCACCCTAGCGGGAGCCAACTACAATGAGCAGTTCTTC. Translated, it gives CASTLAGANYNEQFF. The full variable domain, with the rest looked up from reference TRBV28 and TRBJ2-1, is DVKVTQSSRYLVKRTGEKVFLECVQDMDHENMFWYRQDPGLGLRLIYFSYDVKMKEKGDIPEGYSVSREKKERFSLILESASTNQTSMYLCASTLAGANYNEQFFGPGTRLTVL.

The V gene is TRBV18, the J gene TRBJ2-7; D unclear. The CDR3 has 14 residues. The ends were cut back, 3 bases at V and 1 base at J, with 10 bases in the middle. Germline loops: CDR1 KGHSH, CDR2 LQKENI. The CDR3 DNA sequence: TGTGCCAGCTCACCGGGCTCCTCTTCCTACGAGCAGTACTTC. It yields the protein CASSPGSSSYEQYF.

In this sample, this clone turned up a few times. The V gene is TRBV7-2, the J gene TRBJ2-4; 9 nucleotides align to TRBD1. Germline loops: CDR1 SGHTA, CDR2 FQGNSA. The CDR3 has 16 residues. Trimming took 0 bases from V and 5 from J; bases not matched to a gene: 5. Written as DNA, the CDR3 is TGTGCCAGCAGCTTAGCGTCGGGACAGGGTCAAAACATTCAGTACTTC. Translating it yields CASSLASGQGQNIQYF.

This clone was observed a handful of times. The V call is TRBV2, the J call TRBJ2-5, with 9 bases aligning to TRBD1. V dropped 6 bases and J dropped 5; count of bases not matched to a gene: 7. Germline V gives CDR1 SNHLY, CDR2 FYNNEI. The CDR3 extends over 14 amino acids. For the CDR3, the DNA is TGTGCCAGCAGCGTACAGGGGGCGGGGGAGACCCAGTACTTC. Residues: CASSVQGAGETQYF.

This clone was recorded a few times. This chain links TRBV28 with TRBJ2-7, with 7 bases lining up with TRBD1. Trimming at V came to 7 bases and at J to 2 bases, leaving 5 bases not matched to a gene. The CDR3 runs to 13 residues. Germline CDR1 MDHEN, CDR2 SYDVKM. For the CDR3, the DNA is TGTGCCAGCATGAGGGGGCCCACCTACGAGCAGTACTTC. Translation: CASMRGPTYEQYF.

This clone was seen a few times. This sequence joins TRBV7-8 and TRBJ1-5; TRBD1 is a possible D gene (6 bases). Germline lookup yields CDR1 SGHVS and CDR2 FQNEAQ. V was cut by 6 bases and J by 6 bases, with 9 bases left in between. The CDR3 runs to 12 residues. As DNA, the CDR3 is TGTGCCAGCAGTTCCAGGGGTCAGCCCCAGCATTTT. Translating it yields CASSSRGQPQHF.

The V gene is TRBV7-2, the J gene TRBJ1-5; D gene unclear. Germline CDR1 and CDR2: SGHTA and FQGNSA. Trimming left V 5 bases short and J 4 bases short, with 9 bases between. The CDR3 contains 13 residues. CDR3 protein: CASSTNPNQPQHF. CDR3 coding DNA: TGTGCCAGCAGCACTAACCCGAATCAGCCCCAGCATTTT.

There are a few counts of this clone. Written as DNA, the CDR3 is TGTGCCAGCAGCTCCCGGACAGGGTCCTACGAGCAGTACTTC. It is translated as CASSSRTGSYEQYF. The V call is TRBV13, the J call TRBJ2-7; 8 bases fit TRBD1. CDR1 is PRHDT, CDR2 FYEKMQ, per germline (reference sequence). The CDR3 spans 14 residues. V shed 4 bases, J shed 1 base, and the junction held 3 bases outside the gene matches. Filled out from reference TRBV13 and TRBJ2-7, the complete variable domain reads AAGVIQSPRHLIKEKRETATLKCYPIPRHDTVYWYQQGPGQDPQFLISFYEKMQSDKGSIPDRFSAQQFSDYHSELNMSSLELGDSALYFCASSSRTGSYEQYFGPGTRLTVT.

V usage is TRBV29-1 and J usage is TRBJ1-1, with D perhaps TRBD1 (6 bases). Germline V gene data show CDR1 as SQVTM and CDR2 as ANQGSEA. This CDR3 has 12 residues. The V gene lost 7 bases and the J gene lost 1 base, with 10 bases spanning the gap. CDR3: CSAGQTNTEAFF. For the CDR3, the DNA is TGCAGCGCAGGACAGACGAACACTGAAGCTTTCTTT.